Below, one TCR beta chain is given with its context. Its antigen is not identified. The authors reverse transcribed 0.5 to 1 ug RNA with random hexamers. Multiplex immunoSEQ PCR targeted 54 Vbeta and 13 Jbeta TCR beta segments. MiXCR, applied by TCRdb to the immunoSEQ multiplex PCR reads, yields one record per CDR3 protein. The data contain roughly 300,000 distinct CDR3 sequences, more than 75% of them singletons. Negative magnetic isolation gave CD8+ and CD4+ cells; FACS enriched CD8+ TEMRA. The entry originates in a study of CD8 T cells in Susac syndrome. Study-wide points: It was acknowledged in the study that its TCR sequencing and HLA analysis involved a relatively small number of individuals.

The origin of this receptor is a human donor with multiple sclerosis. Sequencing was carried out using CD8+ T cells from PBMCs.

The CDR3 region is CASSLTSGDLWNEQFF. CDR3 sequence (DNA): TGTGCCAGCAGCTTGACTAGCGGGGACCTTTGGAATGAGCAGTTCTTC. The rearrangement joins TRBV5-6 to TRBJ2-1; TRBD2 matches at 10 bases. This CDR3 contains 16 residues. The germline V gene has CDR1 SGHDT and CDR2 YYEEEE. V was pared by 1 base and J by 7 bases, with 8 bases of the junction left unmatched.